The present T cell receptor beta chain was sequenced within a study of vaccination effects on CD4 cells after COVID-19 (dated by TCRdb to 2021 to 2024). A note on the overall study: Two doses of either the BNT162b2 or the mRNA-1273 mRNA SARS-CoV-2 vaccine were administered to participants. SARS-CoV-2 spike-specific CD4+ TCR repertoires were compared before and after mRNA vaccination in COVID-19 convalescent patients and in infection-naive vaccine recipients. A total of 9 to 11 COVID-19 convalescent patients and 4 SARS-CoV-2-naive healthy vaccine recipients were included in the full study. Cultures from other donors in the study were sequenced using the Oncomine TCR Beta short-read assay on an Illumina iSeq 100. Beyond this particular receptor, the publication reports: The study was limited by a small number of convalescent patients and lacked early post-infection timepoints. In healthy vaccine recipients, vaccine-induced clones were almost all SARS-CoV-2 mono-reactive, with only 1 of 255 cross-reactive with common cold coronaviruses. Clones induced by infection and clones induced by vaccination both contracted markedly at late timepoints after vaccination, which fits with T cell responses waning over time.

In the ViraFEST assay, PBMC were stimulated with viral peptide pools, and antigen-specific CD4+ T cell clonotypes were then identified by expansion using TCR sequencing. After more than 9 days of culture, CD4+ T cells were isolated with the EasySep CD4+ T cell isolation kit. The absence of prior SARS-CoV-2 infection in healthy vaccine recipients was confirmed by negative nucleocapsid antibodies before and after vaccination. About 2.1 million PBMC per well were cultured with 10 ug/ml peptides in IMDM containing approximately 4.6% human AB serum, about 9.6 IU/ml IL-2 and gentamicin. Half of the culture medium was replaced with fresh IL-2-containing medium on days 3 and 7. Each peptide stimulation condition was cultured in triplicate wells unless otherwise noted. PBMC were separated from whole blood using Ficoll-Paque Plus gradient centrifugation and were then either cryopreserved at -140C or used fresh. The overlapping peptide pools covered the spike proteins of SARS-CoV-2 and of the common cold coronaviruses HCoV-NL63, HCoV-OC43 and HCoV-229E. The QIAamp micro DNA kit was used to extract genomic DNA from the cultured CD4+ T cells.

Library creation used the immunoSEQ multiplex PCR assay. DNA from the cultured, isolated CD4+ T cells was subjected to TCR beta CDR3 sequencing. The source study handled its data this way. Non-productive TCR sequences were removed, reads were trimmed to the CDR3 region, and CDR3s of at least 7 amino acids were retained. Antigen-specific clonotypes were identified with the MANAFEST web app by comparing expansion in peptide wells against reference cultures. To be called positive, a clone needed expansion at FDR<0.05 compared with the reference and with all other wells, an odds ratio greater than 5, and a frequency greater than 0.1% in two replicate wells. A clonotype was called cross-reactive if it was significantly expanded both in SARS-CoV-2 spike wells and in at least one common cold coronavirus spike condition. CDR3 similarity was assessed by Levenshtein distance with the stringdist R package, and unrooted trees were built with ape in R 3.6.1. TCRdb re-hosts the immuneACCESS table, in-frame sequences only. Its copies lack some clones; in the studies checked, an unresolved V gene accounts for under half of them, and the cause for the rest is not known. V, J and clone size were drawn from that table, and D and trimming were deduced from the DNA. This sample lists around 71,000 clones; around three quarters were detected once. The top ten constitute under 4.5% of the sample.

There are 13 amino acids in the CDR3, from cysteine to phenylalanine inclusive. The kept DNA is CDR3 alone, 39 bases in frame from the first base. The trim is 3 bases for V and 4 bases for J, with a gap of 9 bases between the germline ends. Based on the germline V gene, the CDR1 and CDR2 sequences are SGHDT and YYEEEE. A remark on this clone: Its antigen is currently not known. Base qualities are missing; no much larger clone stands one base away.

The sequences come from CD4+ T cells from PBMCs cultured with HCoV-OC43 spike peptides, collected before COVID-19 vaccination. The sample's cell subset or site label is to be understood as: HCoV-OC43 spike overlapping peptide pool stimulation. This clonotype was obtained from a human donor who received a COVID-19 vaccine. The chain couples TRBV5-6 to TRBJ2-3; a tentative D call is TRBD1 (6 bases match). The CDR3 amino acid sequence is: CASSYGGSDTQYF. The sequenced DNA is TGTGCCAGCAGCTATGGGGGCTCAGATACGCAGTATTTT.